This T cell receptor beta chain was sequenced during a study of T cells after yellow fever vaccination. The study, taken as a whole, reports: Detected again after the booster were most primary-vaccination clones, at approximately 95% CD4 and around 91% CD8. Highly abundant clonotypes carried over from the bulk population could end up in FACS-sorted repertoires as contaminants. Overall, a small share of clonotypes was seen in both CD4 and CD8 compartments.

This clonotype was recorded at least ten times. Its antigen is not known. Germline CDR1 is SGHVS and CDR2 is FQNEAQ. Deletions cut 5 bases from V and 3 bases from J, with 18 bases between. This CDR3 has 16 amino acids. Template switching by 5'RACE produced TCR cDNA, adding a universal primer site and UMIs. TCRdb reanalysed the 5' RACE reads using MiXCR and keeps one entry per CDR3 protein. The sample lists some 350,000 distinct CDR3 sequences; about 6.2% were seen once. The clonotype comes from a man aged 25-40 years who received the YFV17D yellow fever vaccine. The sample in question was PBMCs, obtained 5 days after the yellow fever booster vaccination. V gene TRBV7-8 combines with J gene TRBJ2-3, with D possibly called TRBD1 or TRBD2 (7 bases each). CDR3 sequence (DNA): TGTGCCAGCAGCCGGCCCCAGGGGGAGGGGACAGATACGCAGTATTTT. Its translation is CASSRPQGEGTDTQYF.